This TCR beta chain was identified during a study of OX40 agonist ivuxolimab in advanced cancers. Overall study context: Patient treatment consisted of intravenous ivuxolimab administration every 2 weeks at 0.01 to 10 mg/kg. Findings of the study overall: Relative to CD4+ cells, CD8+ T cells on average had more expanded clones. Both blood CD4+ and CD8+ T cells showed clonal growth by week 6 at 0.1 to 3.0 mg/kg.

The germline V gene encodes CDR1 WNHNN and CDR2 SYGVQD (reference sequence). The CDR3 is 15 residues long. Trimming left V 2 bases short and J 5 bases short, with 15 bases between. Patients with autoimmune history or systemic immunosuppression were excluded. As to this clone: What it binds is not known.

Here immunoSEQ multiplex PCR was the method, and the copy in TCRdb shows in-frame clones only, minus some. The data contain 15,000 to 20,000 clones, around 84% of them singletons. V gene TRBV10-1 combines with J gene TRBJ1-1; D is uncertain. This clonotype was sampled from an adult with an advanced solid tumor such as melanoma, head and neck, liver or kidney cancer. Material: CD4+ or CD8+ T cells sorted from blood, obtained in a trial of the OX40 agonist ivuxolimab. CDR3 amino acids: CASSETPTPGTEAFF. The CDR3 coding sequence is TGCGCCAGCAGTGAGACCCCCACTCCGGGGACTGAAGCTTTCTTT.